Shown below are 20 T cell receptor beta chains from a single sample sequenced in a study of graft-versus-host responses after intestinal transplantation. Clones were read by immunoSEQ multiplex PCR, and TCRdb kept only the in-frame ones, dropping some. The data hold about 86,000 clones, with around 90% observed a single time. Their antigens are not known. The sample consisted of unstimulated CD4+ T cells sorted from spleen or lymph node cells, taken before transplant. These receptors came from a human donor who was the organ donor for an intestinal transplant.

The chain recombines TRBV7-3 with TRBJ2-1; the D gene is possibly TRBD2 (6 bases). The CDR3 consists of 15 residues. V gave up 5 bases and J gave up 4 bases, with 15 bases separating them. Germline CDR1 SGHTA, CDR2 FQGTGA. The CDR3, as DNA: TGTGCCAGCAGCGCTACCAACGGGGGTTACAATGAGCAGTTCTTC. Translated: CASSATNGGYNEQFF.

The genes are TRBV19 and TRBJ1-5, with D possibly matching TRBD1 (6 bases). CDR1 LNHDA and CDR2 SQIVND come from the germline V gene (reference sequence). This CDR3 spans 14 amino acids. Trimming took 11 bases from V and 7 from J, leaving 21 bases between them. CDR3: CASRKDRSLQPQHF. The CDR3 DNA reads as TGTGCCTCCAGAAAGGACAGAAGTTTACAGCCCCAGCATTTT. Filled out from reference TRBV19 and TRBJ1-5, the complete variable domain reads DGGITQSPKYLFRKEGQNVTLSCEQNLNHDAMYWYRQDPGQGLRLIYYSQIVNDFQKGDIAEGYSVSREKKESFPLTVTSAQKNPTAFYLCASRKDRSLQPQHFGDGTRLSIL.

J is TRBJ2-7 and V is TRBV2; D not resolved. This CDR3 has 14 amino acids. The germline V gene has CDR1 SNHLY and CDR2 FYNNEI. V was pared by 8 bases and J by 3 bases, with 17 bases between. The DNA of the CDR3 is TGTGCCAGCTATCAGGCCCCCGAAGGCTACGAGCAGTACTTC. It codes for CASYQAPEGYEQYF.

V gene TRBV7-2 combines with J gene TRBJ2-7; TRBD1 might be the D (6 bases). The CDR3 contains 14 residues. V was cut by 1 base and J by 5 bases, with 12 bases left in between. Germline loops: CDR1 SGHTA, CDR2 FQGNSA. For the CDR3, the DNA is TGTGCCAGCAGCTTAGACAGGGCGTGGGACGAGCAGTACTTC. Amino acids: CASSLDRAWDEQYF.

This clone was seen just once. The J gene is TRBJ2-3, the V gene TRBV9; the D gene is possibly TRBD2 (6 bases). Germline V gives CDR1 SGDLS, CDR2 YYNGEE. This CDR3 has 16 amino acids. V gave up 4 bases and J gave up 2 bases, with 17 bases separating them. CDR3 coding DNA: TGTGCCAGCAGCCTCGGGAGTTTACCGAACACAGATACGCAGTATTTT. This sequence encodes CASSLGSLPNTDTQYF.

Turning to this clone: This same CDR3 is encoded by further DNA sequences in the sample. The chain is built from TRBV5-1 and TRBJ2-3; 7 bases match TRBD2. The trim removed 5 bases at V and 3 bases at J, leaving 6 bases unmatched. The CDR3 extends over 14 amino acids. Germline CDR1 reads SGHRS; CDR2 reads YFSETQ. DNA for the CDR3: TGCGCCAGCAGTCTGGATAGCGGGACAGATACGCAGTATTTT. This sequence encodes CASSLDSGTDTQYF.

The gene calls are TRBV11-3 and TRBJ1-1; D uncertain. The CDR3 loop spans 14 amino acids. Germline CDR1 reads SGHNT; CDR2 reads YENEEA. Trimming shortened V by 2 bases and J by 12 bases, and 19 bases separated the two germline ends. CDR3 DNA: TGTGCCAGCAGCTTAAGCCAGGTTCAGTTTAAAACTTTCTTT. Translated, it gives CASSLSQVQFKTFF.

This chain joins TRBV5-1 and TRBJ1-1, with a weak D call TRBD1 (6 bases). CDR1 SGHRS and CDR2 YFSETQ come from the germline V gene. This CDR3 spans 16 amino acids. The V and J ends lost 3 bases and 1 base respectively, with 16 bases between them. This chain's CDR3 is CASSSNIQGGNTEAFF. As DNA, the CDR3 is TGCGCCAGCAGCTCCAATATACAGGGTGGGAACACTGAAGCTTTCTTT.

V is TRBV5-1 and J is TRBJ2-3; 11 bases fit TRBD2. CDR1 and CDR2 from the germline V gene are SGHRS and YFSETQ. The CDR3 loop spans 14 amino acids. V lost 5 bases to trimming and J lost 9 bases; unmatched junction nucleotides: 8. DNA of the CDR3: TGCGCCAGCAGTAGGACTAGCGGGCCCCAAACGCAGTATTTT. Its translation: CASSRTSGPQTQYF. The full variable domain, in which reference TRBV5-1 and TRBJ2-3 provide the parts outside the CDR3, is KAGVTQTPRYLIKTRGQQVTLSCSPISGHRSVSWYQQTPGQGLQFLFEYFSETQRNKGNFPGRFSGRQFSNSRSEMNVSTLELGDSALYLCASSRTSGPQTQYFGPGTRLTVL.

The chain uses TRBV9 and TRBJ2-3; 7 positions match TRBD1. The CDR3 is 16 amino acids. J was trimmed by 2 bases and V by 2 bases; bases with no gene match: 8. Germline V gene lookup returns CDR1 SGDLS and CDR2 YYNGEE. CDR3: CASSVHPRGNTDTQYF. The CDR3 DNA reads TGTGCCAGCAGCGTCCACCCCAGGGGGAACACAGATACGCAGTATTTT. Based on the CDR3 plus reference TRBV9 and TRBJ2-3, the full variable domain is DSGVTQTPKHLITATGQRVTLRCSPRSGDLSVYWYQQSLDQGLQFLIQYYNGEERAKGNILERFSAQQFPDLHSELNLSSLELGDSALYFCASSVHPRGNTDTQYFGPGTRLTVL.

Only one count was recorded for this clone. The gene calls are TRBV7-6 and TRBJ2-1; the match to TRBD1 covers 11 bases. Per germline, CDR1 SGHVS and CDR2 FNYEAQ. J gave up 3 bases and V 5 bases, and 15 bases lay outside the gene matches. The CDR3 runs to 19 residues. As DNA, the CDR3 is TGTGCCAGCAGCCGCTTATACCGGTCGGGGACAGGGGGCTACAATGAGCAGTTCTTC. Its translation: CASSRLYRSGTGGYNEQFF.

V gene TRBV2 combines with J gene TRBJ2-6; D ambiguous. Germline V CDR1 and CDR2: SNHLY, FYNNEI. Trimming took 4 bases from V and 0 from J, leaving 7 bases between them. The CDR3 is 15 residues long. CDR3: CASSAQASGANVLTF. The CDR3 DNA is TGTGCCAGCAGTGCGCAGGCCTCTGGGGCCAACGTCCTGACTTTC.

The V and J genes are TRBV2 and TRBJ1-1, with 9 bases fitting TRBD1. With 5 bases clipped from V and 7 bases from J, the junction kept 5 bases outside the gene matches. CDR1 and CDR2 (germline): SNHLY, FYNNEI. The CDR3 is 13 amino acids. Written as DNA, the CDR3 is TGTGCCAGCAGTACGCGACAGGGGGGTGAAGCTTTCTTT. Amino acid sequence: CASSTRQGGEAFF.

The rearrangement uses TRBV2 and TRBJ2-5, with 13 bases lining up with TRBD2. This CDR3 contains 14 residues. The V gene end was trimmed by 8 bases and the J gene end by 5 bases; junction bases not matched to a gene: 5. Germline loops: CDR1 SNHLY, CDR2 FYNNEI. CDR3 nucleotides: TGTGCCAGCGCGAGACTAGCGGGAGGCGAGACCCAGTACTTC. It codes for CASARLAGGETQYF.

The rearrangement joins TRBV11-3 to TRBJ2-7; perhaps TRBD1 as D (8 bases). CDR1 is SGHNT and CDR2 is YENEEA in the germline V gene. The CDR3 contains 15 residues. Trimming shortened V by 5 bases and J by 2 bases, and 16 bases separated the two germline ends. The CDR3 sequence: CASSREDRAAYEQYF. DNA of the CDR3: TGTGCCAGCAGCCGGGAGGACAGGGCAGCCTACGAGCAGTACTTC. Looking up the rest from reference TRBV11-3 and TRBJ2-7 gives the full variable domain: EAGVVQSPRYKIIEKKQPVAFWCNPISGHNTLYWYLQNLGQGPELLIRYENEEAVDDSQLPKDRFSAERLKGVDSTLKIQPAELGDSAVYLCASSREDRAAYEQYFGPGTRLTVT.

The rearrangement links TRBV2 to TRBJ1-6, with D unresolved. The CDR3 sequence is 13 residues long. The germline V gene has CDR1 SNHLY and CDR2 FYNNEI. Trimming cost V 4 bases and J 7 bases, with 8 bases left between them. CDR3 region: CASSGQINSPLHF. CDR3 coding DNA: TGTGCCAGCAGTGGGCAGATCAATTCACCCCTCCACTTT.

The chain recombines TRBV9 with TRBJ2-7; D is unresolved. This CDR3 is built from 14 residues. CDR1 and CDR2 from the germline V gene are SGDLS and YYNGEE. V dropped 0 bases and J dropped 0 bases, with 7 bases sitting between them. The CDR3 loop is CASSVDFRSYEQYF. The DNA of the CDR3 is TGTGCCAGCAGCGTAGACTTCCGCTCCTACGAGCAGTACTTC.

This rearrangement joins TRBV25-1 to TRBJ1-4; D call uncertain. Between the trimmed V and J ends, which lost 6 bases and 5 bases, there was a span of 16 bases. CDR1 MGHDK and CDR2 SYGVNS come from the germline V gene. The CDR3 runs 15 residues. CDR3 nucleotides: TGTGCCAGCAGCCCCAAACTGATGAAAAATGAAAAACTGTTTTTT. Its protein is CASSPKLMKNEKLFF.

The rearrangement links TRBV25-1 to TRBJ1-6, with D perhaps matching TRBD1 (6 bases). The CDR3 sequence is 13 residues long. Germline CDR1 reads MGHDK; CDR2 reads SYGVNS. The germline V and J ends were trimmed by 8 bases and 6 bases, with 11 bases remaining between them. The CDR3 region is CASLGQFNSPLHF. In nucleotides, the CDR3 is TGTGCCAGCCTCGGACAGTTTAATTCACCCCTCCACTTT. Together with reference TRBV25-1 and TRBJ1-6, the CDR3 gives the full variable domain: EADIYQTPRYLVIGTGKKITLECSQTMGHDKMYWYQQDPGMELHLIHYSYGVNSTEKGDLSSESTVSRIRTEHFPLTLESARPSHTSQYLCASLGQFNSPLHFGNGTRLTVT.

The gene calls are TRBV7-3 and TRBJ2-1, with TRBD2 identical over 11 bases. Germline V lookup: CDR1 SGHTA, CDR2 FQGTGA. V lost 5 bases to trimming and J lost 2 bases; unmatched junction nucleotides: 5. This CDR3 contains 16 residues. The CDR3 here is CASSRFSGGAYNEQFF. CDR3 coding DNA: TGTGCCAGCAGCCGATTTAGCGGGGGGGCCTACAATGAGCAGTTCTTC.